The next 6 T cell receptor beta chains were all read from a single sample in a study of shared clonotypes between healthy human individuals. Method: immunoSEQ multiplex PCR; TCRdb's copy keeps in-frame clones and lacks some. The data show 520,000 or so clones, with approximately 79% seen just once and roughly 13% held by the top ten. Sequenced: PBMCs. These receptors came from a woman between 40 and 55 years old in good health. Some clones in this sample may be carry-over from other donors' samples.

The CDR3 nucleotides are TGTGCCAGCAGTAACGGGAGGGCCGCCGGGGAGCTGTTTTTT. Translated, it gives CASSNGRAAGELFF. The rearrangement uses TRBV2 and TRBJ2-2, with 8 bases lining up with TRBD2. V shed 5 bases, J shed 6 bases, and the junction held 5 bases outside the gene matches. The CDR3 runs 14 residues. Germline assignment: CDR1 SNHLY and CDR2 FYNNEI.

CDR3 protein: CASSRPGAGEKLFF. The DNA of the CDR3 is TGTGCCAGCAGCAGACCTGGCGCGGGTGAAAAACTGTTTTTT. The chain joins TRBV7-6 to TRBJ1-4; D not certain. The CDR3 runs to 14 residues. The V end lost 5 bases, the J end lost 7 bases, and 14 bases lay between the germline ends. Germline CDR1 and CDR2: SGHVS and FNYEAQ.

The chain recombines TRBV30 with TRBJ2-7, with D perhaps matching TRBD2 (9 bases). Germline CDR1 GTSNPN, CDR2 SVGIG (reference sequence). The V end lost 0 bases, the J end lost 2 bases, and 35 bases lay between the germline ends. The CDR3 spans 22 residues. CDR3 DNA: TGTGCCTGGAGTGTATCGGGCAGGGGGCGCGGGAGGGCCTTCCCTAATCCCTACGAGCAGTACTTC. Amino acids: CAWSVSGRGRGRAFPNPYEQYF.

This rearrangement joins TRBV7-9 to TRBJ2-3; TRBD1 matches at 8 bases. CDR1 and CDR2 (germline): SEHNR, FQNEAQ (reference sequence). J lost 0 bases, V lost 2 bases, and 1 base had no gene match. The CDR3 is 15 amino acids. The CDR3 reads CASSLTGGSTDTQYF. The CDR3 nucleotides are TGTGCCAGCAGCTTAACAGGGGGGAGCACAGATACGCAGTATTTT.

The CDR3 is CASSAQARTNEKLFF. The CDR3 bases are TGTGCCAGCAGCGCGCAGGCCAGGACTAATGAAAAACTGTTTTTT. The chain carries TRBV2 and TRBJ1-4; D gene unclear. CDR3 length equals 15 residues. The V gene's germline CDR1 is SNHLY and CDR2 FYNNEI. Trimming pared 6 bases from V and 2 bases from J, leaving 13 bases between.

The chain combines TRBV7-6 with TRBJ2-2; D is undetermined. V lost 3 bases to trimming and J lost 4 bases, with 3 bases between them. The CDR3 extends over 12 amino acids. Germline loops: CDR1 SGHVS, CDR2 FNYEAQ. CDR3 residues: CASSLGTGELFF. The CDR3 DNA reads as TGTGCCAGCAGCTTGGGCACCGGGGAGCTGTTTTTT.